This T cell receptor beta chain was recorded in a study of control samples from healthy donors and cancer patients. Data came from immunoSEQ multiplex PCR; TCRdb stores just in-frame clones and leaves some out. Among 400,000 to 500,000 clones, around 90% were seen once, and the ten largest hold 5% to 8%. This CDR3 spans 15 amino acids. The sample consisted of PBMCs. This clonotype was sampled from a man aged 40-49 years with head and neck cancer. The chain combines TRBV21-1 with TRBJ2-1. TRBV21-1 is a listed pseudogene. The CDR3 loop reads CASSSPGRNYNEQFF. DNA for the CDR3: TGTGCCAGCAGCTCCCCGGGCCGAAACTACAATGAGCAGTTCTTC.